Below are 14 T cell receptor beta chains sequenced from a single sample in a study of shared clonotypes between healthy human individuals (dated by TCRdb to the early 2020s). Library construction relied on the immunoSEQ multiplex PCR assay. This is the immuneACCESS table as TCRdb keeps it, with only in-frame sequences that have V and J called. A part of the clones is gone; compared with another copy, unresolved V genes explain less than half, and the rest is unexplained. In this sample the table shows over 2 million clones, around 90% of which occur a single time. Roughly 0.34% of the sample is held by the ten biggest clonotypes. The sample consisted of naive CD4+ T cells from PBMCs. According to the study, the label for this sample's cell subset or site signals: CD45RA+ positively selected. Every receptor here comes from a man between 18 and 35 years old in good health. Some clones in this sample may be carry-over from other donors' samples.

The chain couples TRBV7-9 to TRBJ2-3; no firm D call. This CDR3 region has 13 residues. Between the trimmed V and J ends, which lost 5 bases and 4 bases, there was a span of 10 bases. Germline CDR1 reads SEHNR; CDR2 reads FQNEAQ (reference sequence). Written as DNA, the CDR3 is TGTGCCAGCAGCCTCATGGAAGCAGATACGCAGTATTTT. Its protein is CASSLMEADTQYF.

The chain uses TRBV6-4 and TRBJ1-1; a possible D gene is TRBD1 (6 bases). The CDR3 extends over 15 amino acids. The germline CDR1 and CDR2 sequences are MRHNA and SNTAGT. The V and J ends lost 7 bases and 0 bases respectively, with 15 bases between them. The CDR3 bases are TGTGCCAGCACTCCTCCAGGGGAAATGAACACTGAAGCTTTCTTT. This codes for CASTPPGEMNTEAFF.

The CDR3 coding sequence is TGTGCCAGCAGCGTAGTCATAGGGACAGGGATCCATGAGCAGTTCTTC. Amino acid sequence: CASSVVIGTGIHEQFF. The chain carries TRBV9 and TRBJ2-1; 9 bases are shared with TRBD1. CDR3 length: 16 residues. The J segment lost 8 bases and the V segment lost 0 bases, leaving 9 bases of the junction unmatched. The germline V gene has CDR1 SGDLS and CDR2 YYNGEE.

V gene TRBV28 combines with J gene TRBJ2-5; the match to TRBD2 covers 12 bases. The germline gives CDR1 MDHEN, CDR2 SYDVKM. This CDR3 has 17 residues. V shed 3 bases and J 1 base; nucleotides not matched to a gene: 6. The CDR3 is CASSLVLAGGPQETQYF. CDR3 DNA: TGTGCCAGCAGTTTGGTTCTAGCGGGAGGGCCCCAAGAGACCCAGTACTTC.

V and J are TRBV28 and TRBJ1-5, with 9 positions matching TRBD1. CDR1 and CDR2 from the germline V gene are MDHEN and SYDVKM. The CDR3 runs to 16 residues. V was pared by 3 bases and J by 2 bases, with 5 bases of the junction left unmatched. The CDR3 is CASSFNRGRGNQPQHF. The CDR3, as DNA: TGTGCCAGCAGTTTCAACAGGGGGCGAGGCAATCAGCCCCAGCATTTT.

The chain is built from TRBV11-2 and TRBJ1-1, with TRBD1 as a possible D gene (5 bases). Germline V gene data show CDR1 as SGHAT and CDR2 as FQNNGV. The CDR3 runs to 14 residues. V was cut by 6 bases and J by 1 base, with 12 bases left in between. CDR3 residues: CASRGEVANTEAFF. In DNA form, the CDR3 reads TGTGCCAGCAGGGGGGAGGTCGCGAACACTGAAGCTTTCTTT. The full variable domain, with the rest looked up from reference TRBV11-2 and TRBJ1-1, is EAGVAQSPRYKIIEKRQSVAFWCNPISGHATLYWYQQILGQGPKLLIQFQNNGVVDDSQLPKDRFSAERLKGVDSTLKIQPAKLEDSAVYLCASRGEVANTEAFFGQGTRLTVV.

The chain has TRBV28 and TRBJ2-5, with 8 bases that match TRBD2. The J segment lost 5 bases and the V segment lost 6 bases, leaving 11 bases of the junction unmatched. This CDR3 has 15 residues. Per germline, CDR1 MDHEN and CDR2 SYDVKM. As DNA, the CDR3 is TGTGCCAGCAGGGGTGGTAGCGGGACTAGGGAGACCCAGTACTTC. Its protein is CASRGGSGTRETQYF. Full variable domain (outside the CDR3, taken from reference TRBV28 and TRBJ2-5): DVKVTQSSRYLVKRTGEKVFLECVQDMDHENMFWYRQDPGLGLRLIYFSYDVKMKEKGDIPEGYSVSREKKERFSLILESASTNQTSMYLCASRGGSGTRETQYFGPGTRLLVL.

Here the CDR3 DNA reads TGCAGCGTTGTAGCGGGAGTGATAAATGAGCAGTTCTTC. Translation gives CSVVAGVINEQFF. The chain has TRBV29-1 and TRBJ2-1; 9 positions match TRBD2. The CDR3 length is 13 residues. The V and J ends lost 4 bases and 7 bases, in that order; junction bases with no gene match: 5. Germline assignment: CDR1 SQVTM and CDR2 ANQGSEA.

The chain joins TRBV9 to TRBJ2-7, with D unresolved. The length of the CDR3 is 16 residues. V gave up 1 base and J gave up 5 bases, with 19 bases separating them. CDR1 is SGDLS and CDR2 is YYNGEE in the germline V gene. This chain's CDR3 is CASSVRRLHHIHEQYF. For the CDR3, the DNA is TGTGCCAGCAGCGTACGACGGCTGCACCACATCCACGAGCAGTACTTC.

CDR3 sequence (DNA): TGCGCCAGCAGCTTGGGAGGGGGTCAGGGAAACATTCAGTACTTC. Translated: CASSLGGGQGNIQYF. The chain combines TRBV5-1 with TRBJ2-4, with D possibly being TRBD1 (6 bases). The CDR3 is 15 amino acids. With 0 bases removed from V and 6 bases from J, the gap between germline ends came to 13 bases. From germline, CDR1 is SGHRS and CDR2 YFSETQ.

This chain joins TRBV2 and TRBJ2-1; TRBD1 agrees at 10 bases. Germline V gene sequence: CDR1 SNHLY, CDR2 FYNNEI. V gave up 5 bases and J gave up 9 bases; unmatched junction bases: 13. CDR3 length: 16 residues. This CDR3 reads CASSSSPRQGAGEQFF. The CDR3 DNA is TGTGCCAGCAGTTCCTCACCAAGACAGGGGGCCGGTGAGCAGTTCTTC.

The rearrangement links TRBV5-1 to TRBJ2-5; 7 bases agree with TRBD2. CDR1 and CDR2 from the germline V gene are SGHRS and YFSETQ. This CDR3 spans 16 amino acids. Trimming cost V 4 bases and J 1 base; bases outside gene matches: 10. CDR3 sequence: CASSESHRTSQETQYF. The CDR3 DNA follows: TGCGCCAGCAGCGAAAGCCACCGGACTAGCCAAGAGACCCAGTACTTC. The whole variable domain, remainder taken from reference TRBV5-1 and TRBJ2-5, is KAGVTQTPRYLIKTRGQQVTLSCSPISGHRSVSWYQQTPGQGLQFLFEYFSETQRNKGNFPGRFSGRQFSNSRSEMNVSTLELGDSALYLCASSESHRTSQETQYFGPGTRLLVL.

J is TRBJ2-2 and V is TRBV4-2; D is ambiguous. With 0 bases removed from V and 1 base from J, the gap between germline ends came to 6 bases. This CDR3 contains 15 residues. Germline CDR1 and CDR2: LGHNA and YNFKEQ. CDR3: CASSQDLLNTGELFF. The CDR3 nucleotides read TGTGCCAGCAGCCAAGATCTATTGAACACCGGGGAGCTGTTTTTT.

The chain is built from TRBV2 and TRBJ1-5; D might be TRBD1 (5 bases). Germline V gives CDR1 SNHLY, CDR2 FYNNEI. The CDR3 is 13 residues long. V was trimmed by 5 bases and J by 7 bases, leaving 12 bases between them. The CDR3 protein is CASSTDSRQPQHF. In nucleotides, the CDR3 is TGTGCCAGCAGTACTGACAGCAGGCAGCCCCAGCATTTT.